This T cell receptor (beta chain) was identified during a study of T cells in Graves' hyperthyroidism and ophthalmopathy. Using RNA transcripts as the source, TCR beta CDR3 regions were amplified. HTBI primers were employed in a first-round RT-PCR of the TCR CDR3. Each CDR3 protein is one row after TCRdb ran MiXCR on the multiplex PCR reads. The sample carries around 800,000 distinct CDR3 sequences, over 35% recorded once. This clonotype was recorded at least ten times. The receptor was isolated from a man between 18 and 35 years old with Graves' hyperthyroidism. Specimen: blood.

CDR3 DNA: TGCAGTGCTCCCGGGAGTATCACTGAAGCTTTCTTT. This sequence encodes CSAPGSITEAFF. The chain uses TRBV20-1 and TRBJ1-1; D is undetermined. V was pared by 5 bases and J by 4 bases, with 11 bases between. CDR1 is DFQATT and CDR2 is SNEGSKA in the germline V gene (reference sequence). The CDR3 sequence is 12 residues long.